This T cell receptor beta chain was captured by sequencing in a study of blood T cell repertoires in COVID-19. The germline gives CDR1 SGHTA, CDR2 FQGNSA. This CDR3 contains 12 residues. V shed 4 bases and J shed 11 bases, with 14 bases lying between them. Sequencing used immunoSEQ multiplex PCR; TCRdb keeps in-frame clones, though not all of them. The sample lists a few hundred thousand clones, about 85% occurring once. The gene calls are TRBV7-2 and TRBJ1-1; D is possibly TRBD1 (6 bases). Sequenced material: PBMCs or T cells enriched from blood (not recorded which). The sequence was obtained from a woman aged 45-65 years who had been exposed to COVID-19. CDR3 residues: CASSSLGQWAFF. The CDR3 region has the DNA TGTGCCAGCAGCTCGCTAGGACAGTGGGCTTTCTTT.